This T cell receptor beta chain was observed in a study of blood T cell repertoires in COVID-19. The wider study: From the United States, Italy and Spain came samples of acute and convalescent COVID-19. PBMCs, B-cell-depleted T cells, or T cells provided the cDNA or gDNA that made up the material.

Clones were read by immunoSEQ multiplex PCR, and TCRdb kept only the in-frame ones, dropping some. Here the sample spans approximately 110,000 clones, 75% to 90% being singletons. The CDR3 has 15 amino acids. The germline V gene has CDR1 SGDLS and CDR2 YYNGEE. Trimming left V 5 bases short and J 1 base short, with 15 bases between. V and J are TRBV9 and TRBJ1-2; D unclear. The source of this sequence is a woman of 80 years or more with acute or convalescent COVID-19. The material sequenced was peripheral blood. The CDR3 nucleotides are TGTGCCAGCAGTCTAGTAGACGCGGGTAACTATGGCTACACCTTC. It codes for CASSLVDAGNYGYTF.